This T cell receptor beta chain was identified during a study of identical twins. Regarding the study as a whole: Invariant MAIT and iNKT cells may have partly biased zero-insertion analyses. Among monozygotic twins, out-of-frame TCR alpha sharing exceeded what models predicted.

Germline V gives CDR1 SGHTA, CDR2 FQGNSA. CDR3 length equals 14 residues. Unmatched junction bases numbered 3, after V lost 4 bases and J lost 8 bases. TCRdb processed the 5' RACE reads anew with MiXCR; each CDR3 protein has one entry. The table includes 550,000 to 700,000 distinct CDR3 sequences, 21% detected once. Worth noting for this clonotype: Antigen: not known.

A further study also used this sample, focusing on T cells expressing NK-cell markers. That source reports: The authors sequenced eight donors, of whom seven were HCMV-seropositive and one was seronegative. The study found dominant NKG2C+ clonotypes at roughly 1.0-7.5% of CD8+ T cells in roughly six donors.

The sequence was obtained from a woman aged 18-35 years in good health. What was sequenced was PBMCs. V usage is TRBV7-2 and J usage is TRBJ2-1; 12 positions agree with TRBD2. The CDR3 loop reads CASSSTSGSDEQFF. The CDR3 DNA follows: TGTGCCAGCAGCTCGACTAGCGGGAGCGATGAGCAGTTCTTC.